One and the same sample provided the 9 T cell receptor beta chains below, sequenced in a study of T-cell memory formation after mild COVID-19. TCRdb reprocessed the 5' RACE reads via MiXCR and lists one record per CDR3 protein. The sample has 190,000 or so distinct CDR3 sequences; roughly 27% are singletons. The source material was PBMCs or a T cell subset sorted from them (not recorded which). The receptors shown here come from an adult woman who had mild COVID-19 (a few samples of this study predate the infection). Cell type and time point are not known.

The gene calls are TRBV2 and TRBJ1-5; D remains unclear. V lost 7 bases and J lost 5, with 12 bases in between. This CDR3 contains 13 residues. Germline V CDR1 and CDR2: SNHLY, FYNNEI. This CDR3 reads CASMVSEDQPQHF. For the CDR3, the DNA is TGTGCCAGCATGGTCAGTGAGGATCAGCCCCAGCATTTT.

This clonotype has a single count. The J gene is TRBJ2-1, the V gene TRBV29-1; D is unclear. V lost 1 base, J lost 8 bases, and 12 bases lay in between. The CDR3 loop spans 13 amino acids. CDR1 SQVTM and CDR2 ANQGSEA come from the germline V gene. The CDR3 is CSVEGLGDDEQFF. CDR3 coding DNA: TGCAGCGTTGAAGGTCTAGGAGATGATGAGCAGTTCTTC.

The rearrangement links TRBV6-1 to TRBJ1-2; 9 bases agree with TRBD1. Per the germline V gene, CDR1 is MNHNS and CDR2 is SASEGT. The CDR3 spans 14 residues. V dropped 5 bases and J dropped 4; count of bases not matched to a gene: 5. CDR3 loop: CASSTGQGSYGYTF. Here the CDR3 DNA reads TGTGCCAGCAGTACGGGACAGGGTAGCTATGGCTACACCTTC.

The chain recombines TRBV5-8 with TRBJ2-7; a weak D match, TRBD2 (5 bases). The V end lost 0 bases, the J end lost 3 bases, and 10 bases lay between the germline ends. The CDR3 consists of 14 residues. Germline V gene lookup returns CDR1 SGHTS and CDR2 YDEGEE. DNA for the CDR3: TGTGCCAGCAGCTTGGGAGGGATTTACTACGAGCAGTACTTC. It encodes CASSLGGIYYEQYF. The variable domain in full, with the rest retrieved from reference TRBV5-8 and TRBJ2-7, is EAGVTQSPTHLIKTRGQQATLRCSPISGHTSVYWYQQALGLGLQFLLWYDEGEERNRGNFPPRFSGRQFPNYSSELNVNALELEDSALYLCASSLGGIYYEQYFGPGTRLTVT.

The J gene is TRBJ2-1, the V gene TRBV7-2; D is uncertain. The CDR3 runs 12 residues. CDR1 SGHTA and CDR2 FQGNSA come from the germline V gene. Trimming pared 4 bases from V and 9 bases from J, leaving 10 bases between. DNA of the CDR3: TGTGCCAGCAGCTCAGATTGGAGTGAGCAGTTCTTC. This translates into CASSSDWSEQFF.

Only a few counts were recorded for this clonotype. V and J are TRBV11-2 and TRBJ2-1; TRBD2 matches 13 bases. Germline values: CDR1 SGHAT, CDR2 FQNNGV. The CDR3 has 18 amino acids. V lost 4 bases, J lost 4 bases, and 10 bases stayed unmatched. CDR3 nucleotide sequence: TGTGCCAGCAGCTCCATAGGCGGGACTAGCGGGACATACAATGAGCAGTTCTTC. The encoded protein is CASSSIGGTSGTYNEQFF.

The sample holds a few counts of this clonotype. This chain connects TRBV11-3 to TRBJ2-7, with 11 bases identical to TRBD2. The CDR3 covers 18 residues. V lost 4 bases, J lost 1 base, and 12 bases stayed unmatched. Germline CDR1 and CDR2: SGHNT and YENEEA. The CDR3 bases are TGTGCCAGCAGCTCTCTTTGGTCGGTAGCGGGAGGGTCCTACGAGCAGTACTTC. It specifies CASSSLWSVAGGSYEQYF.

This clonotype occurred a few times. The rearrangement uses TRBV2 and TRBJ2-1; 15 nucleotides match TRBD2. CDR3 size: 19 residues. V lost 8 bases to trimming and J lost 0 bases; unmatched junction nucleotides: 11. Per germline, CDR1 SNHLY and CDR2 FYNNEI. This CDR3 is CASGVGLAGGPGSYNEQFF. The CDR3 coding sequence is TGTGCCAGCGGGGTAGGACTAGCGGGAGGGCCCGGCTCCTACAATGAGCAGTTCTTC. The variable domain in full, completed from reference TRBV2 and TRBJ2-1, reads EPEVTQTPSHQVTQMGQEVILRCVPISNHLYFYWYRQILGQKVEFLVSFYNNEISEKSEIFDDQFSVERPDGSNFTLKIRSTKLEDSAMYFCASGVGLAGGPGSYNEQFFGPGTRLTVL.

This clonotype was detected only a few times. The V gene is TRBV29-1, the J gene TRBJ2-7; weak D call: TRBD1 (6 bases). CDR1 SQVTM and CDR2 ANQGSEA come from the germline V gene. CDR3 size: 12 residues. Trimming pared 3 bases from V and 5 bases from J, leaving 11 bases between. The CDR3: CSVELGAHEQYF. The DNA of the CDR3 is TGCAGCGTTGAGCTGGGGGCCCACGAGCAGTACTTC.